A selection of T cell receptor beta chains follows, all from one sample in a study of cytomegalovirus exposure and HLA in healthy donors. Here immunoSEQ multiplex PCR was the method, and the copy in TCRdb shows in-frame clones only, minus some. The table lists about 62,000 clones, roughly 78% of them singletons. Sequencing input: PBMCs. These receptors all stem from a man between 35 and 55 years old in good health and CMV-seronegative. The conserved cysteine and the conserved F or W are not part of the CDR3 here.

TRBJ1-5	TRBV10-2	15	ASSESRPGQGNQPQH
TRBJ2-5	TRBV7-9	11	ASSLLPGGTQY
TRBJ2-2	TRBV6-1	12	ASSPLTLTGELF
TRBJ2-5	TRBV6-5	13	ASREGLAGWETQY
TRBJ1-1	TRBV28	10	ASGLGDTEAF
TRBJ1-4	TRBV2	13	ASSESRATNEKLF
TRBJ1-1	TRBV6-6	10	ASRAGEPEAF
TRBJ2-7	TRBV5-6	12	ASSYPFSGGEQY
TRBJ1-2	TRBV6-1	8	ASSDGGYT
TRBJ2-7	TRBV5-1	13	ASSPPGGARGEQY
NA	TRBV5-1	14	ASSLAGTPRSYEQY
TRBJ2-4	TRBV6-1	15	ASSEATGGLAKNIQY
TRBJ1-6	TRBV7-2	15	ASSLSAGTGTNSPLH
TRBJ1-1	TRBV5-6	12	ASSFGTEVREAF
TRBJ1-3	TRBV7-9	17	SSSDRTGGKRGSGNTIY
TRBJ1-2	TRBV5-1	14	ASSLSLGQGRNGYT
TRBJ1-3	TRBV5-1	13	ASSWDGAGGNTIY
TRBJ2-1	TRBV29-1	8	STRESEQF
TRBJ1-2	TRBV6-5	12	ASSYLRQNYGYT
TRBJ2-7	TRBV6-6	10	ASNSGGYEQY
TRBJ1-1	TRBV7-2	11	ASSLDRGRRCF
TRBJ2-4	TRBV27	13	ASSWAMGGRNIQY
TRBJ1-1	TRBV4-1	13	ASSQDGEGNTEAF
TRBJ1-5	TRBV28	18	ASSLYSGQGRFGSNQPQH
TRBJ2-5	TRBV5-1	14	ASSPSGAGGSETQY
TRBJ1-6	TRBV28	16	ASSFFGQLGSYNSPLH
TRBJ1-1	TRBV7-2	13	ASSVQGARNTEAF
TRBJ1-4	TRBV19	12	ASSTPTGLEKLF
TRBJ1-2	TRBV6-5	13	ASREAPSSNYGYT
TRBJ2-1	TRBV4-2	13	ASSERTSGGDEQF
TRBJ1-1	TRBV18	14	ASSPQGAVMNTEAF
TRBJ2-1	TRBV7-9	13	SSSLGQGGMNEQF
TRBJ2-7	TRBV5-1	13	ASSSRTTSTYEQY
TRBJ2-5	TRBV29-1	12	SVGRLAGQETQY
TRBJ2-2	TRBV18	13	ASSLSTGNTGELF
TRBJ1-6	TRBV10-3	11	AAAGTPNSPLH
TRBJ2-1	TRBV5-1	13	ASSAGQGAYNEQF
TRBJ1-2	TRBV7-9	11	ASSLETGNGYT
TRBJ2-7	TRBV6-6	12	ASSPTGLTYEQY
TRBJ1-1	TRBV5-1	13	ASSPTLTGNTEAF
TRBJ2-1	TRBV19	12	ASSKTYSYNEQF